These 24 T cell receptor beta chains share one sample of origin, sequenced in a study of T cells in Graves' hyperthyroidism and ophthalmopathy. Amplification of TCR beta CDR3 regions was performed using RNA transcripts as template. The primer set for the first-round RT-PCR of the TCR CDR3 was HTBI. From the multiplex PCR reads, TCRdb called clonotypes with MiXCR, one entry per CDR3 protein. The sample carries about half a million distinct CDR3 sequences, about 16% recorded once. The material sequenced was blood. These receptors came from a woman aged 25 to 45 with Graves' ophthalmopathy.

The chain combines TRBV5-1 with TRBJ2-4; TRBD2 is a possible D gene (6 bases). V was trimmed by 4 bases and J by 0 bases, leaving 14 bases between them. CDR3 length equals 16 residues. Germline V gene data show CDR1 as SGHRS and CDR2 as YFSETQ. As DNA, the CDR3 is TGCGCCAGCAGCAACTTTAGCGGCCTAGCCAAAAACATTCAGTACTTC. Translation: CASSNFSGLAKNIQYF. The complete variable domain, with remaining parts taken from reference TRBV5-1 and TRBJ2-4, reads KAGVTQTPRYLIKTRGQQVTLSCSPISGHRSVSWYQQTPGQGLQFLFEYFSETQRNKGNFPGRFSGRQFSNSRSEMNVSTLELGDSALYLCASSNFSGLAKNIQYFGAGTRLSVL.

This clonotype was seen only a few times. The chain combines TRBV6-1 with TRBJ2-7, with D perhaps TRBD1 (6 bases). V gave up 5 bases and J gave up 0 bases, with 23 bases separating them. CDR1 is MNHNS, CDR2 SASEGT, per germline. The CDR3 sequence is 18 residues long. CDR3: CASSPTVLPTGFSYEQYF. In DNA, the CDR3 is TGTGCCAGCAGTCCTACAGTCCTCCCCACAGGGTTCTCCTACGAGCAGTACTTC.

CDR3 region: CASSVSAGSTDSPLHF. The CDR3 nucleotides are TGTGCCAGCAGCGTAAGCGCCGGGTCCACCGATTCACCCCTCCACTTT. The V gene is TRBV9, the J gene TRBJ1-6, with D uncertain. Trimming pared 1 base from V and 8 bases from J, leaving 16 bases between. The CDR3 runs 16 residues. In germline, CDR1 is SGDLS, CDR2 YYNGEE.

The chain has TRBV7-9 and TRBJ2-1; 8 bases agree with TRBD2. Germline V CDR1 and CDR2: SEHNR, FQNEAQ (reference sequence). There are 16 residues in the CDR3. Trimming at V came to 1 base and at J to 7 bases, leaving 9 bases not matched to a gene. The CDR3 bases are TGTGCCAGCAGCTTAGGGGACGGGAGGGCCAGTAATGAGCAGTTCTTC. This codes for CASSLGDGRASNEQFF.

This clonotype occurred a few times. The V and J genes are TRBV28 and TRBJ1-3; 7 nucleotides agree with TRBD1. Germline assignment: CDR1 MDHEN and CDR2 SYDVKM. V shed 4 bases, J shed 0 bases, and the junction held 3 bases outside the gene matches. The CDR3 contains 15 residues. This CDR3 is CASSSRDSSGNTIYF. DNA for the CDR3: TGTGCCAGCAGTTCAAGGGACAGCTCTGGAAACACCATATATTTT.

This clonotype has just a few counts. The rearrangement uses TRBV11-3 and TRBJ2-1; D tentatively reads TRBD1 or TRBD2 (9 bases each). This CDR3 region has 21 residues. Germline V gene data show CDR1 as SGHNT and CDR2 as YENEEA. The V and J ends lost 5 bases and 5 bases respectively, with 34 bases between them. For the CDR3, the DNA is TGTGCCAGCAGCAAACCGGGACAGGGCGGATCAGCGGGAGGACCTAACAATGAGCAGTTCTTC. Amino acids: CASSKPGQGGSAGGPNNEQFF.

This chain connects TRBV5-1 to TRBJ2-6; D ambiguous. Germline CDR1 and CDR2: SGHRS and YFSETQ. Trimming took 4 bases from V and 6 from J, leaving 26 bases between them. This CDR3 contains 19 residues. CDR3 coding DNA: TGCGCCAGCAGCCAAGTTCCGTCTAATCCGTACCAAGAGGCCAACGTCCTGACTTTC. Amino acid sequence: CASSQVPSNPYQEANVLTF. The entire variable domain, with the rest obtained from reference TRBV5-1 and TRBJ2-6, is as follows: KAGVTQTPRYLIKTRGQQVTLSCSPISGHRSVSWYQQTPGQGLQFLFEYFSETQRNKGNFPGRFSGRQFSNSRSEMNVSTLELGDSALYLCASSQVPSNPYQEANVLTFGAGSRLTVL.

The sample holds many counts of this clonotype. The chain carries TRBV27 and TRBJ2-7; 7 nucleotides align to TRBD1. Germline CDR1 MNHEY, CDR2 SMNVEV (reference sequence). This CDR3 contains 13 residues. After removal of 6 bases from V and 3 bases from J, the junction contained 5 bases not matched to a gene. The CDR3 reads CASSLRQGYEQYF. As DNA, the CDR3 is TGTGCCAGCAGCCTGCGACAGGGCTACGAGCAGTACTTC.

This clonotype was recorded at least ten times. This chain joins TRBV20-1 and TRBJ1-4, with a tentative D call TRBD1 (5 bases). The CDR3 extends over 14 amino acids. The germline CDR1 and CDR2 sequences are DFQATT and SNEGSKA (reference sequence). With 1 base removed from V and 0 bases from J, the gap between germline ends came to 6 bases. The CDR3 sequence is CSARGDSTNEKLFF. CDR3 bases: TGCAGTGCTAGAGGGGACTCAACTAATGAAAAACTGTTTTTT.

Notes on this clonotype: A much larger clone differs by one base, so this may be a read error. The genes are TRBV9 and TRBJ2-5; a possible D gene is TRBD2 (5 bases). The CDR3 contains 14 residues. CDR1 and CDR2 (germline): SGDLS, YYNGEE. CDR3 DNA sequence: TGTACCAGCAGCGTAGGTTGGGCTAGCGAGACCCAGTACTTC. Translated: CTSSVGWASETQYF.

This clonotype was seen more than once but under ten times. The genes are TRBV29-1 and TRBJ2-7; D ambiguous. Germline V lookup: CDR1 SQVTM, CDR2 ANQGSEA. Trimming removed 4 bases at V and 1 base at J, with 8 bases between. This CDR3 spans 12 amino acids. The CDR3 bases are TGCAGCGTTGCTACCGCTTCCTACGAGCAGTACTTC. Translation gives CSVATASYEQYF.

This clonotype has ten or more counts. The chain carries TRBV6-2 or TRBV6-3 and TRBJ2-5; TRBD1 might be the D (6 bases). Trimming took 5 bases from V and 7 from J, leaving 14 bases between them. The CDR3 contains 13 residues. Germline CDR1 MNHEY, CDR2 SVGEGT. As DNA, the CDR3 is TGTGCCAGCAGTCTACAGGGCGCAGGGACCCAGTACTTC. Translation: CASSLQGAGTQYF.

The DNA for the CDR3 is TGCGCCAGCAGCCGGGCAGGACAGGGGGACTCCTACGAGCAGTACTTC. Its protein is CASSRAGQGDSYEQYF. The J gene is TRBJ2-7, the V gene TRBV4-1, with 10 positions matching TRBD1. J lost 0 bases, V lost 4 bases, and 6 bases had no gene match. This CDR3 has 16 amino acids. The V gene's germline CDR1 is MGHRA and CDR2 YSYEKL.

This clonotype was recorded many times. J is TRBJ1-2 and V is TRBV6-1; tentatively, D is TRBD1 (6 bases). This CDR3 has 14 amino acids. Germline V gene data show CDR1 as MNHNS and CDR2 as SASEGT. Trimming removed 7 bases from V and 5 bases from J, with 17 bases in between. DNA of the CDR3: TGTGCCAGCACTAATTGGGGGCAGGGGTATGGCTACACCTTC. Translated, it gives CASTNWGQGYGYTF.

This clonotype was recorded at least ten times. J is TRBJ2-7 and V is TRBV7-9, with D maybe TRBD2 (5 bases). Trimming took 4 bases from V and 0 from J, leaving 13 bases between them. CDR1 is SEHNR and CDR2 is FQNEAQ in the germline V gene (reference sequence). There are 15 residues in the CDR3. The CDR3 DNA reads as TGTGCCAGCAGCTCCGGACTCCACTCCTCCTACGAGCAGTACTTC. It is translated as CASSSGLHSSYEQYF.

This clonotype was observed a handful of times. V is TRBV19 and J is TRBJ2-6; D unclear. This CDR3 spans 16 amino acids. The germline CDR1 and CDR2 sequences are LNHDA and SQIVND (reference sequence). The V gene lost 5 bases and the J gene lost 0 bases, with 11 bases spanning the gap. Written as DNA, the CDR3 is TGTGCCAGTAGTCACGGATCAAGCTCTGGGGCCAACGTCCTGACTTTC. This codes for CASSHGSSSGANVLTF.

This clonotype was seen more than once but under ten times. The V and J genes are TRBV12-3 or TRBV12-4 and TRBJ1-2; 7 bases align to TRBD1. Germline trimming cut 4 bases from V and 5 bases from J; bases unmatched to any gene: 7. This CDR3 region has 14 residues. The CDR3 sequence: CASSSGTAHYGYTF. CDR3 in DNA: TGTGCCAGCAGTTCCGGGACAGCCCATTATGGCTACACCTTC.

This clonotype was detected many times. The chain uses TRBV20-1 and TRBJ2-7, with 8 bases fitting TRBD1. CDR1 is DFQATT, CDR2 SNEGSKA, per germline (reference sequence). V shed 6 bases, J shed 5 bases, and the junction held 9 bases outside the gene matches. The CDR3 extends over 13 amino acids. CDR3 in amino acids: CSARTGTGHEQYF. The CDR3 DNA sequence: TGCAGTGCAAGAACCGGGACAGGCCACGAGCAGTACTTC.

Ten or more counts support this clonotype. The chain combines TRBV5-1 with TRBJ2-1; D possibly corresponds to TRBD2 (6 bases). V lost 1 base and J lost 5, with 10 bases in between. Germline V gene lookup returns CDR1 SGHRS and CDR2 YFSETQ. This CDR3 is 14 amino acids long. CDR3 region: CASSLSTRDNEQFF. The CDR3 coding sequence is TGCGCCAGCAGCTTGTCGACTAGGGACAATGAGCAGTTCTTC.

The rearrangement links TRBV7-6 to TRBJ1-3, with a tentative D call TRBD1 (6 bases). CDR1 SGHVS and CDR2 FNYEAQ come from the germline V gene. CDR3 length: 16 amino acids. The V gene lost 4 bases and the J gene lost 0 bases, with 13 bases spanning the gap. In DNA form, the CDR3 reads TGTGCCAGCAGCTCGTCGACAGGATACTCTGGAAACACCATATATTTT. Its translation: CASSSSTGYSGNTIYF.

This clonotype was picked up a small number of times. The chain has TRBV27 and TRBJ2-7; D is undetermined. Per the germline V gene, CDR1 is MNHEY and CDR2 is SMNVEV (reference sequence). V was clipped by 8 bases and J by 7 bases, with 9 bases between them. This CDR3 is 10 amino acids long. The CDR3 is CASGLGEQYF. CDR3 coding DNA: TGTGCCAGCGGTCTAGGGGAGCAGTACTTC.

This clonotype came up many times. CDR3 amino acids: CASSLGLAGDVEQFF. DNA for the CDR3: TGTGCCAGCAGTTTAGGACTAGCGGGAGATGTTGAGCAGTTCTTC. This sequence joins TRBV27 and TRBJ2-1, with 13 bases that match TRBD2. The trim removed 2 bases at V and 9 bases at J, leaving 4 bases unmatched. CDR1 and CDR2 (germline): MNHEY, SMNVEV (reference sequence). This CDR3 contains 15 residues.

This clonotype was observed at least ten times. This chain uses TRBV7-3 with TRBJ2-3; 7 nucleotides line up with TRBD2. The germline V gene encodes CDR1 SGHTA and CDR2 FQGTGA. V lost 3 bases and J lost 0; bases outside the gene matches: 12. The CDR3 has 18 amino acids. The CDR3 coding sequence is TGTGCCAGCAGCTTGGGGGGGGGGATAATCGGCAGCACAGATACGCAGTATTTT. Its translation: CASSLGGGIIGSTDTQYF. Full variable domain (outside the CDR3, taken from reference TRBV7-3 and TRBJ2-3): GAGVSQTPSNKVTEKGKYVELRCDPISGHTALYWYRQSLGQGPEFLIYFQGTGAADDSGLPNDRFFAVRPEGSVSTLKIQRTERGDSAVYLCASSLGGGIIGSTDTQYFGPGTRLTVL.

The genes are TRBV7-7 and TRBJ2-1; weak D call: TRBD2 (6 bases). The CDR3 length is 12 residues. V dropped 5 bases and J dropped 9 bases, with 11 bases sitting between them. The germline V gene has CDR1 SSHAT and CDR2 FNYEAQ (reference sequence). CDR3: CASSLLGGEQFF. CDR3 DNA: TGTGCCAGCAGCCTTCTCGGGGGTGAGCAGTTCTTC.